These 11 T cell receptor beta chains were sequenced from one sample in a study of cytomegalovirus exposure and HLA in healthy donors. Generated by immunoSEQ multiplex PCR, the TCRdb table keeps only in-frame clones and is missing some. The repertoire consists of under 200,000 clones, with about 90% occurring once and the leading ten covering roughly 3%. Specimen: PBMCs. Receptor source: a woman aged 18-30 years in good health and CMV-seropositive.

The V call is TRBV11-1, the J call TRBJ2-7; TRBD2 agrees at 9 bases. The CDR3 consists of 14 residues. Trimming removed 3 bases from V and 6 bases from J; junction bases left unmatched: 6. Germline V CDR1 and CDR2: SGHAT, FQDESV (reference sequence). The CDR3, as DNA: TGTGCCAGCAGCTTTCCGGGACTAGCATTCGAGCAGTACTTC. It yields the protein CASSFPGLAFEQYF.

The V and J genes are TRBV18 and TRBJ2-1; D might be TRBD2 (5 bases). This CDR3 contains 13 residues. V gave up 5 bases and J gave up 6 bases, with 11 bases separating them. CDR1 is KGHSH and CDR2 is LQKENI in the germline V gene. The CDR3 loop is CASSFLLANEQFF. CDR3 DNA sequence: TGTGCCAGCTCATTTCTTCTAGCCAATGAGCAGTTCTTC. Supplemented by reference TRBV18 and TRBJ2-1, the full variable domain reads NAGVMQNPRHLVRRRGQEARLRCSPMKGHSHVYWYRQLPEEGLKFMVYLQKENIIDESGMPKERFSAEFPKEGPSILRIQQVVRGDSAAYFCASSFLLANEQFFGPGTRLTVL.

This chain uses TRBV6-1 with TRBJ2-2; unclear D gene. The J call may be in error: the DNA end matches TRBJ1-4 better. The CDR3 covers 12 residues. Germline CDR1 and CDR2: MNHNS and SASEGT. The CDR3 region has the DNA TGTGCCAGCAGTGAAGCTTCAACAAAACTGTTTTTT. Its translation is CASSEASTKLFF.

The chain uses TRBV27 and TRBJ1-5; D gene unclear. Trimming pared 2 bases from V and 7 bases from J, leaving 12 bases between. This CDR3 spans 14 amino acids. Germline V gene data show CDR1 as MNHEY and CDR2 as SMNVEV (reference sequence). The CDR3 loop is CASSLESTVQPQHF. The DNA of the CDR3 is TGTGCCAGCAGTTTAGAGTCAACGGTCCAGCCCCAGCATTTT.

This clone was counted once. Here the CDR3 reads CASSAIGGAWDTEAFF. Written as DNA, the CDR3 is TGTGCCAGCAGCGCTATCGGGGGGGCGTGGGACACTGAAGCTTTCTTT. The gene calls are TRBV5-6 and TRBJ1-1; D is possibly TRBD1 (6 bases). CDR1 and CDR2 (germline): SGHDT, YYEEEE. The length of the CDR3 is 16 residues. Trimming shortened V by 4 bases and J by 3 bases, and 19 bases separated the two germline ends.

This rearrangement joins TRBV20-1 to TRBJ2-5; D gene uncertain. V was trimmed by 6 bases and J by 5 bases, leaving 10 bases between them. The CDR3 sequence is 11 residues long. Germline-derived CDR1 and CDR2 are DFQATT and SNEGSKA (reference sequence). The CDR3 reads CSAVIGETQYF. CDR3 nucleotide sequence: TGCAGTGCAGTAATCGGGGAGACCCAGTACTTC.

Here the CDR3 reads CASSPRQLYGYTF. The CDR3 DNA reads as TGTGCCAGCAGTCCCCGACAGCTATATGGCTACACCTTC. The J gene is TRBJ1-2, the V gene TRBV6-5; a possible D gene is TRBD1 (5 bases). The CDR3 has 13 residues. Germline V gene sequence: CDR1 MNHEY, CDR2 SVGAGI. V was clipped by 5 bases and J by 5 bases, with 12 bases between them.

This chain uses TRBV2 with TRBJ1-1; TRBD1 aligns across 7 bases. The germline V gene has CDR1 SNHLY and CDR2 FYNNEI. The CDR3 totals 16 residues. Trimming cost V 6 bases and J 1 base; bases outside gene matches: 11. CDR3 protein: CASRARDSSENTEAFF. CDR3 nucleotides: TGTGCCAGCAGGGCACGGGACAGCTCCGAGAACACTGAAGCTTTCTTT.

The rearrangement links TRBV6-5 to TRBJ1-5; TRBD1 aligns across 7 bases. The CDR3 covers 13 residues. Germline CDR1 is MNHEY and CDR2 is SVGAGI. The V segment lost 6 bases and the J segment 7 bases; nucleotides outside the gene matches: 6. This CDR3 reads CASSTDRVQPQHF. CDR3 coding DNA: TGTGCCAGCAGCACCGACAGGGTGCAGCCCCAGCATTTT.

The chain couples TRBV18 to TRBJ2-1; 10 nucleotides align to TRBD2. V dropped 0 bases and J dropped 6; count of bases not matched to a gene: 8. The CDR3 has 17 residues. Germline-derived CDR1 and CDR2 are KGHSH and LQKENI. CDR3 coding DNA: TGTGCCAGCTCACCACCGGCTAGCGGGGGTTCAAGCAATGAGCAGTTCTTC. This gives the protein CASSPPASGGSSNEQFF.

The CDR3 nucleotides read TGTGCCAGCAGCTTACCGAGGGATTTAGGCGACGAGCAGTACTTC. Translated, it gives CASSLPRDLGDEQYF. The J gene is TRBJ2-7, the V gene TRBV7-9; D is possibly TRBD2 (5 bases). Between the trimmed V and J ends, which lost 2 bases and 5 bases, there was a span of 16 bases. The CDR3 runs to 15 residues. Germline assignment: CDR1 SEHNR and CDR2 FQNEAQ (reference sequence).